These T cell receptor beta chains were read from a single sample in a study of T cells in Graves' hyperthyroidism and ophthalmopathy. TCRdb re-called the multiplex PCR reads through MiXCR, storing one row per CDR3 protein. This table holds 350,000 or so distinct CDR3 sequences, 15% to 20% found once. The sample comprised blood. Every receptor here comes from a woman between 45 and 60 years old with Graves' hyperthyroidism. The CDR3 runs from the conserved cysteine through the conserved F or W. Each record gives: D gene, clone size, V gene, J gene, CDR3 DNA, CDR3 protein. A D gene is named only where the DNA matches it firmly. The size field is filled for only some rows; it gives once, few, many or a size class.

D gene: NA
clone size: many
V gene: TRBV7-9
J gene: TRBJ2-4
CDR3 DNA: TGTGCCAGCAGCCCCAGAGGTACAAGTGGAGCCAAAAACATTCAGTACTTC
CDR3 protein: CASSPRGTSGAKNIQYF

D gene: TRBD2
clone size: many
V gene: TRBV27
J gene: TRBJ2-1
CDR3 DNA: TGTGCCAGCAGTTTACTACTACGGCGGGAGGCCTCCTACAATGAGCAGTTCTTC
CDR3 protein: CASSLLLRREASYNEQFF

D gene: TRBD2
clone size: NA
V gene: TRBV5-1
J gene: TRBJ2-5
CDR3 DNA: TGCGCCAGCAGCTCCCAACTAGCGGGAGGGGAAGAGACCCAGTACTTC
CDR3 protein: CASSSQLAGGEETQYF

D gene: NA
clone size: once
V gene: TRBV3-1
J gene: TRBJ2-5
CDR3 DNA: TGTGCCAGCAGCCAACAGCTCCTCGTTTGGGAGACCCAGTACTTC
CDR3 protein: CASSQQLLVWETQYF

D gene: NA
clone size: NA
V gene: TRBV11-2
J gene: TRBJ1-2
CDR3 DNA: TGTGCCAGCAGCTTAGAACTGCATGGCTACACCTTC
CDR3 protein: CASSLELHGYTF

D gene: NA
clone size: many
V gene: TRBV5-6
J gene: TRBJ2-3
CDR3 DNA: TGTGCCAGCAGCGCAACTTGGGACAGCACAGATACGCAGTATTTT
CDR3 protein: CASSATWDSTDTQYF

D gene: NA
clone size: few
V gene: TRBV10-3
J gene: TRBJ2-1
CDR3 DNA: TGTGCCATCAGGGAGGGACAAAACAATGAGCAGTTCTTC
CDR3 protein: CAIREGQNNEQFF

D gene: NA
clone size: few
V gene: TRBV20-1
J gene: TRBJ2-7
CDR3 DNA: TGCAGTGCTCGGACATATAACTCCTACGAGCAGTACTTC
CDR3 protein: CSARTYNSYEQYF

D gene: TRBD2
clone size: NA
V gene: TRBV19
J gene: TRBJ2-5
CDR3 DNA: TGTGCCAGCAGCTCTGGACTAGCGGTCCAAGAGACCCAGTACTTC
CDR3 protein: CASSSGLAVQETQYF

D gene: NA
clone size: many
V gene: TRBV3-1
J gene: TRBJ1-1
CDR3 DNA: TGTGCCAGCAGCTACGACAGGCAGAACACTGAAGCTTTCTTT
CDR3 protein: CASSYDRQNTEAFF

D gene: TRBD1
clone size: NA
V gene: TRBV5-1
J gene: TRBJ2-1
CDR3 DNA: TGCGCCAGCAGCGGGCGACAGGGGTACTCCTACGAGCAGTTCTTC
CDR3 protein: CASSGRQGYSYEQFF

D gene: NA
clone size: many
V gene: TRBV18
J gene: TRBJ1-2
CDR3 DNA: TGTGCCAGCTCACTTTTCACCGGGACATCTCTTGGCTACACCTTC
CDR3 protein: CASSLFTGTSLGYTF

D gene: TRBD2
clone size: few
V gene: TRBV5-1
J gene: TRBJ2-2
CDR3 DNA: TGCGCCAGCATGGGAGGGCGCACCGGGGAGCTGTTTTTT
CDR3 protein: CASMGGRTGELFF

D gene: NA
clone size: many
V gene: TRBV20-1
J gene: TRBJ2-5
CDR3 DNA: TGCAGTGCTAGAGGGACATCCCAAGAGACCCAGTACTTC
CDR3 protein: CSARGTSQETQYF

D gene: NA
clone size: few
V gene: TRBV7-9
J gene: TRBJ2-2
CDR3 DNA: TGTGCCAGCACGTGGGGGATCGGGGAGCTGTTTTTT
CDR3 protein: CASTWGIGELFF

D gene: NA
clone size: many
V gene: TRBV2
J gene: TRBJ1-1
CDR3 DNA: TGTGCCAGCAGTGCCGGGGGGGCCAACACTGAAGCTTTCTTT
CDR3 protein: CASSAGGANTEAFF

D gene: NA
clone size: few
V gene: TRBV7-9
J gene: TRBJ1-2
CDR3 DNA: TGTGCCAGCGGGACCGGACCCACGAACCCCTATGGCTACACCTTC
CDR3 protein: CASGTGPTNPYGYTF

D gene: NA
clone size: many
V gene: TRBV7-6
J gene: TRBJ2-7
CDR3 DNA: TGTGCCAGCCCGGACAGGCATGAGGCGGGAAGGGGGGCCTCCTACGAGCAGTACTTC
CDR3 protein: CASPDRHEAGRGASYEQYF

D gene: NA
clone size: NA
V gene: TRBV5-1
J gene: TRBJ2-1
CDR3 DNA: TGCGCCAGCCACGCGACTCCGGGGAACAATGAGCAGTTCTTC
CDR3 protein: CASHATPGNNEQFF

D gene: NA
clone size: many
V gene: TRBV27
J gene: TRBJ1-5
CDR3 DNA: TGTGCCAGCAGTCCGGAGAGCAATCAGCCCCAGCATTTT
CDR3 protein: CASSPESNQPQHF

D gene: NA
clone size: few
V gene: TRBV7-3
J gene: TRBJ2-7
CDR3 DNA: TGTGCCAGCAGCCTCGACAGTGCGGGAACCCCCTACGAGCAGTACTTC
CDR3 protein: CASSLDSAGTPYEQYF

D gene: NA
clone size: NA
V gene: TRBV30
J gene: TRBJ1-4
CDR3 DNA: TGTGCCTGGAGTGCGGGGGCAACTAATGAAAAACTGTTTTTT
CDR3 protein: CAWSAGATNEKLFF

D gene: TRBD2
clone size: many
V gene: TRBV20-1
J gene: TRBJ2-7
CDR3 DNA: TGCAGTGCTGCTCTAGCGGGAGGAGGTGGTGAGCAGTACTTC
CDR3 protein: CSAALAGGGGEQYF

D gene: NA
clone size: NA
V gene: TRBV2
J gene: TRBJ2-2
CDR3 DNA: TGTGCCACCCCCCGGGGTGGGCGGAAGATGAACACCGGGGAGCTGTTTTTT
CDR3 protein: CATPRGGRKMNTGELFF

D gene: NA
clone size: NA
V gene: TRBV7-8
J gene: TRBJ2-1
CDR3 DNA: TGTGCCAGCAGCCGAGAGGCGGGCGTCCCGAGCTCCTACAATGAGCAGTTCTTC
CDR3 protein: CASSREAGVPSSYNEQFF

D gene: TRBD2
clone size: NA
V gene: TRBV20-1
J gene: TRBJ2-2
CDR3 DNA: TGCAGTGCTAGAGGGAAACTAGCGGGACTCACCGGGGAGCTGTTTTTT
CDR3 protein: CSARGKLAGLTGELFF

D gene: NA
clone size: few
V gene: TRBV7-3
J gene: TRBJ2-2
CDR3 DNA: TGTGCCAGCAGTCCAGGTGGATCCGGGGAGCTGTTTTTT
CDR3 protein: CASSPGGSGELFF

D gene: NA
clone size: NA
V gene: TRBV9
J gene: TRBJ1-6
CDR3 DNA: TGTGCCAGCAGGTACAGCGTTGGGGATGGACCCCTCCACTTT
CDR3 protein: CASRYSVGDGPLHF

D gene: TRBD1
clone size: few
V gene: TRBV28
J gene: TRBJ1-1
CDR3 DNA: TGTGCCAGCAGTTTTTGGGGACAGGGGGCCCCTGAAGCTTTCTTT
CDR3 protein: CASSFWGQGAPEAFF

D gene: NA
clone size: many
V gene: TRBV2
J gene: TRBJ1-1
CDR3 DNA: TGTGCCAGCAGTGAAGTTTCAAGGGCTTGGGACACTGAAGCTTTCTTT
CDR3 protein: CASSEVSRAWDTEAFF

D gene: NA
clone size: NA
V gene: TRBV19
J gene: TRBJ2-7
CDR3 DNA: TGTGCCAGTAGTATAGGGGATACCTACGAGCAGTACTTC
CDR3 protein: CASSIGDTYEQYF

D gene: NA
clone size: NA
V gene: TRBV13
J gene: TRBJ1-5
CDR3 DNA: TGTGCCAGCAGCTTAGGGGGATCAGGGGGCAATCAGCCCCAGCATTTT
CDR3 protein: CASSLGGSGGNQPQHF

D gene: TRBD1
clone size: NA
V gene: TRBV19
J gene: TRBJ2-1
CDR3 DNA: TGTGCCAGTAGTATAGACAGGGGGAGCTCCTACAATGAGCAGTCCTTC
CDR3 protein: CASSIDRGSSYNEQSF

D gene: NA
clone size: few
V gene: TRBV7-9
J gene: TRBJ2-5
CDR3 DNA: TGTGCCAGCAGCGCCCGGGGACATAATCAAGAGACCCAGTACTTC
CDR3 protein: CASSARGHNQETQYF

D gene: NA
clone size: NA
V gene: TRBV7-9
J gene: TRBJ1-1
CDR3 DNA: TGCGCCAGCAGCTCTGAAGCTTTCTTT
CDR3 protein: CASSSEAFF